The clone carrying this T cell receptor (beta chain) has just a few counts. Its antigen is unidentified. The CDR3 does not end in the conserved phenylalanine or tryptophan, so this is likely a read error. No DNA is shown, since the ends of the CDR3 on it are uncertain; the CDR3 is the one TCRdb lists. These data are taken from a study of tumor and adjacent non-tumor tissue in lung cancer. General study findings and limits: In normal lung, the top 100 clones were significantly more dominant than in tumor. Shorter survival was associated with higher TCR diversity in tumors.

A modified ARM-PCR protocol with three rounds of nested PCR amplified TCRbeta. Each CDR3 protein gets one entry after TCRdb re-called the multiplex PCR reads with MiXCR. The sample includes approximately 76,000 distinct CDR3 sequences, approximately 68% of them seen just once. The template was RNA from unsorted bulk tissue. Donors were chemotherapy-naive, newly diagnosed lung cancer surgical patients in China, August–late 2014. The germline V gene encodes CDR1 MGHDK and CDR2 SYGVNS. The CDR3 is 13 amino acids in total, end residues counted. Sequencing used lung tumor tissue. The chain combines TRBV25-1 with TRBJ2-5; whether TRBD1, the table's D call, matches the DNA was not checked. The sequence was obtained from a woman aged 70-85 years with non-small cell lung cancer. The CDR3 sequence: CASSLWGAETQYL.